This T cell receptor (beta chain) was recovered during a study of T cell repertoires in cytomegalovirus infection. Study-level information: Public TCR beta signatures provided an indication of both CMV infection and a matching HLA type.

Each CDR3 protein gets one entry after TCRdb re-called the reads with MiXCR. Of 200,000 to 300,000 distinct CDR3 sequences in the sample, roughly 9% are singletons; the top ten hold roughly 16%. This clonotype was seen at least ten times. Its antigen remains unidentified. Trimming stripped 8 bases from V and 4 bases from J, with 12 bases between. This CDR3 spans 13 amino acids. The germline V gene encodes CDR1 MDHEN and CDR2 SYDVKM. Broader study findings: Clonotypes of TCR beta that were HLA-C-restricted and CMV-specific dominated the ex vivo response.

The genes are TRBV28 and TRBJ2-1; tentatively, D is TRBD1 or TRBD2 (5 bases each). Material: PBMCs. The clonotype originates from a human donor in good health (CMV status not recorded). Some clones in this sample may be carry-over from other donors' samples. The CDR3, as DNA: TGTGCCAGCTGCCGGGACGGGTACAATGAGCAGTTCTTC. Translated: CASCRDGYNEQFF. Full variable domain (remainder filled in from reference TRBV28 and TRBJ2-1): DVKVTQSSRYLVKRTGEKVFLECVQDMDHENMFWYRQDPGLGLRLIYFSYDVKMKEKGDIPEGYSVSREKKERFSLILESASTNQTSMYLCASCRDGYNEQFFGPGTRLTVL.